Sequencing of this TCR beta chain was carried out in a study of blood T cells in healthy people across ages. Germline V lookup: CDR1 MGHRA, CDR2 YSYEKL. V lost 4 bases to trimming and J lost 5 bases; unmatched junction nucleotides: 11. The CDR3 runs to 16 residues. The use of a sample-barcoded 5' primer and a J-beta primer mix characterized a second PCR of roughly 6 to 11 cycles. Via MiXCR, TCRdb re-called the 5' RACE reads, giving one row per CDR3 protein. The sample holds approximately 780,000 distinct CDR3 sequences, roughly 24% seen once. Every sample had a minimum of 6.5 million PBMCs isolated. The same data also went into a second study, on T cells of mothers and their children.

This clonotype originated in a boy between 10 and 17 years old in good health. This chain links TRBV4-1 with TRBJ1-5; 7 bases are shared with TRBD1. Sample: blood. CDR3 bases: TGCGCCAGCAGCCCAAGAACAGGGGTAAGGGATCAGCCCCAGCATTTT. Translation gives CASSPRTGVRDQPQHF.